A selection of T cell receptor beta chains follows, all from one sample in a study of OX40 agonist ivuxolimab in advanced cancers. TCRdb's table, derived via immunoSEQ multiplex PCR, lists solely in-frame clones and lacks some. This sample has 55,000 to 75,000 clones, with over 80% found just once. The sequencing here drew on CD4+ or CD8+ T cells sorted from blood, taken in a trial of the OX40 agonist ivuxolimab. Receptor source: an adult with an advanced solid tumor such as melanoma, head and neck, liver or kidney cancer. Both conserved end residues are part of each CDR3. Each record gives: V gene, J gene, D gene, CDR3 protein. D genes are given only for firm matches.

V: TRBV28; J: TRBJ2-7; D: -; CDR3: CASSFSRYEQYF
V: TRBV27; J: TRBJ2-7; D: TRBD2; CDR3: CASSPRLAASYEQYF
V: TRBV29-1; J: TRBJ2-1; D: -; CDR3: CSAKLGAGEQFF
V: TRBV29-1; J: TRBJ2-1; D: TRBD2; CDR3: CSVEDREGYNEQFF
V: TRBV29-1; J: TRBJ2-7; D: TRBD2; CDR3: CSVEGLAGSYEQYF
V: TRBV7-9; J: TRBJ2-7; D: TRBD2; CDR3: CASSSAGGPTYEQYF
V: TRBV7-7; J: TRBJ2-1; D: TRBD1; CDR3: CASSPRTGTPYNEQFF
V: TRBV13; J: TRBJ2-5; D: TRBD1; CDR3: CASSKTGNQETQYF
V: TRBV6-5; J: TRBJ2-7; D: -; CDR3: CATQGGPSEQYF
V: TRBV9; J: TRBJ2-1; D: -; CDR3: CASSAYGAREQFF
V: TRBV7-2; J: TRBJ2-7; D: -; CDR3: CASSLLAGTYEQYF
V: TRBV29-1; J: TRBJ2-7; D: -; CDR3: CSVEVRTESSGEQYF
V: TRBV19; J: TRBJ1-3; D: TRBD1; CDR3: CASSIGTRGHEGNTIYF
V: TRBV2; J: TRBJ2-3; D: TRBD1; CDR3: CASIGQGATDTQYF
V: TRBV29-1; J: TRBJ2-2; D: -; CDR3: CSVTGNTGELFF
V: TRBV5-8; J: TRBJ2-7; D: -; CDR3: CASSLGDNSYEQYF
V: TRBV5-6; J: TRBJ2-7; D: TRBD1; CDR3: CATEGWTGESYEQYF
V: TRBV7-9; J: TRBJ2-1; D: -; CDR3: CASSLGPGNEQFF